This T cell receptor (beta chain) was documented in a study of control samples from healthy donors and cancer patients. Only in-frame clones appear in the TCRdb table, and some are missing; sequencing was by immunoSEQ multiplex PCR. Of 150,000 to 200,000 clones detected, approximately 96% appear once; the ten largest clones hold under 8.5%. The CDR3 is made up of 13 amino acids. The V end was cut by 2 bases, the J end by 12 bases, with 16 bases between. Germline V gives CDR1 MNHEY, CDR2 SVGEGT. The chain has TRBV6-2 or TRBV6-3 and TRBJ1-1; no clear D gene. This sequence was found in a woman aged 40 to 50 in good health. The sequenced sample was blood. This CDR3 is CASSYGSGSGTFF. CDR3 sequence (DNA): TGTGCCAGCAGTTACGGTTCGGGGTCCGGGACTTTCTTT.